These T cell receptor beta chains were read from a single sample in a study of blood T cell repertoires in COVID-19. Libraries were prepared by immunoSEQ multiplex PCR; TCRdb keeps only in-frame clonotypes and omits some of them. Of a few hundred thousand clones detected, around nine tenths appear once; the ten largest clones hold around 10%. Sequencing was carried out using PBMCs or T cells enriched from blood (not recorded which). These receptors originate from a woman between 50 and 59 years old who had recovered from COVID-19. The CDR3 runs from the conserved cysteine through the conserved F or W. Each record gives: V gene, clone size, J gene, D gene, CDR3 protein, CDR3 DNA. The D gene is left open where the match is weak. Size tells how often a clone was seen (once, few, many) or the class of an expanded clone, and some rows leave it out.

V gene: TRBV4-1; clone size: -; J gene: TRBJ1-2; D gene: -; CDR3 protein: CASSQFVEDYGYTF; CDR3 DNA: TGCGCCAGCAGCCAATTCGTCGAGGACTATGGCTACACCTTC
V gene: TRBV7-2; clone size: -; J gene: TRBJ2-2; D gene: TRBD2; CDR3 protein: CASSPSGGATGELFF; CDR3 DNA: TGTGCCAGCAGCCCGAGCGGGGGGGCCACCGGGGAGCTGTTTTTT
V gene: TRBV5-6; clone size: once; J gene: TRBJ1-1; D gene: -; CDR3 protein: CASSQAGGYTEAFF; CDR3 DNA: TGTGCCAGCAGCCAAGCCGGGGGGTACACTGAAGCTTTCTTT
V gene: TRBV7-8; clone size: -; J gene: TRBJ2-2; D gene: TRBD2; CDR3 protein: CASSLGGTSKFAGELFF; CDR3 DNA: TGTGCCAGCAGCTTAGGCGGGACTAGTAAGTTCGCCGGGGAGCTGTTTTTT
V gene: TRBV19; clone size: once; J gene: TRBJ2-1; D gene: -; CDR3 protein: CASSASRVAPTNEQFF; CDR3 DNA: TGTGCCAGTAGTGCTTCGAGGGTAGCGCCTACTAATGAGCAGTTCTTC
V gene: TRBV19; clone size: -; J gene: TRBJ1-5; D gene: TRBD1; CDR3 protein: CASSMDRFQPQHF; CDR3 DNA: TGTGCCAGTAGTATGGACAGGTTTCAGCCCCAGCATTTT
V gene: TRBV29-1; clone size: -; J gene: TRBJ2-5; D gene: TRBD1; CDR3 protein: CSVDGTGGLETQYF; CDR3 DNA: TGCAGCGTTGATGGGACAGGGGGGTTGGAGACCCAGTACTTC
V gene: TRBV24-1; clone size: -; J gene: TRBJ2-1; D gene: -; CDR3 protein: CATRGQLGEQFF; CDR3 DNA: TGTGCCACCAGGGGCCAATTGGGTGAGCAGTTCTTC
V gene: TRBV10-3; clone size: -; J gene: TRBJ2-1; D gene: -; CDR3 protein: CAITSAPHNEQFF; CDR3 DNA: TGTGCCATCACCAGCGCACCTCACAATGAGCAGTTCTTC
V gene: TRBV7-9; clone size: -; J gene: TRBJ1-5; D gene: -; CDR3 protein: CASSLGSAGNQPQHF; CDR3 DNA: TGTGCCAGCAGCTTAGGATCCGCGGGCAATCAGCCCCAGCATTTT
V gene: TRBV6-2/TRBV6-3; clone size: -; J gene: TRBJ1-5; D gene: -; CDR3 protein: CASSYSADSYQPQHF; CDR3 DNA: TGTGCCAGCAGTTACTCAGCCGACAGCTATCAGCCCCAGCATTTT
V gene: TRBV28; clone size: -; J gene: TRBJ1-2; D gene: -; CDR3 protein: CASSPGRTDYGYTF; CDR3 DNA: TGTGCCAGCAGTCCAGGGCGGACGGATTATGGCTACACCTTC
V gene: TRBV29-1; clone size: once; J gene: TRBJ2-7; D gene: TRBD1; CDR3 protein: CSVAEPGQWTPYEQYF; CDR3 DNA: TGCAGCGTTGCTGAACCGGGACAGTGGACCCCCTACGAGCAGTACTTC
V gene: TRBV7-3; clone size: -; J gene: TRBJ2-3; D gene: -; CDR3 protein: CASSPPVTDTQYF; CDR3 DNA: TGTGCCAGCAGCCCACCGGTAACAGATACGCAGTATTTT
V gene: TRBV28; clone size: -; J gene: TRBJ2-1; D gene: -; CDR3 protein: CASSLGGPRNEQFF; CDR3 DNA: TGTGCCAGCAGTTTGGGGGGGCCACGGAATGAGCAGTTCTTC
V gene: TRBV28; clone size: -; J gene: TRBJ1-1; D gene: -; CDR3 protein: CASSPSLQVNTEAFF; CDR3 DNA: TGTGCCAGCAGTCCATCGTTACAGGTTAACACTGAAGCTTTCTTT
V gene: TRBV3-1/TRBV3-2; clone size: -; J gene: TRBJ1-5; D gene: TRBD1; CDR3 protein: CASSLYRQGPQPQHF; CDR3 DNA: TGTGCCAGCAGCCTTTACCGACAGGGCCCACAGCCCCAGCATTTT
V gene: TRBV27; clone size: -; J gene: TRBJ2-7; D gene: TRBD1; CDR3 protein: CASSRSGTEFGQYF; CDR3 DNA: TGTGCCAGCAGTCGTTCCGGGACAGAATTTGGGCAGTACTTC
V gene: TRBV7-6; clone size: -; J gene: TRBJ2-1; D gene: -; CDR3 protein: CASSSRVTGSVGNEQFF; CDR3 DNA: TGTGCCAGCAGCTCCCGCGTGACAGGTAGCGTAGGTAATGAGCAGTTCTTC
V gene: TRBV2; clone size: -; J gene: TRBJ2-7; D gene: -; CDR3 protein: CASSAQTGTYEQYF; CDR3 DNA: TGTGCCAGCAGTGCCCAAACAGGGACCTACGAGCAGTACTTC
V gene: TRBV11-3; clone size: -; J gene: TRBJ2-7; D gene: -; CDR3 protein: CASSLSSSPDEQYF; CDR3 DNA: TGTGCCAGCAGCTTAAGTAGCAGTCCGGACGAGCAGTACTTC
V gene: TRBV5-1; clone size: -; J gene: TRBJ1-6; D gene: -; CDR3 protein: CASSVSFGIESPLHF; CDR3 DNA: TGCGCCAGCAGCGTTTCCTTCGGTATCGAATCACCCCTCCACTTT